A single sample gave rise to the 20 T cell receptor beta chains below, sequenced in a study of cytomegalovirus exposure and HLA in healthy donors. The PCR used 60 Vbeta and 13 Jbeta primers. Data came from immunoSEQ multiplex PCR; TCRdb stores just in-frame clones and leaves some out. The table lists about 200,000 clones, with 0.74% in the top ten. The sample was PBMCs. The source is a boy between 10 and 17 years old in good health and CMV-seronegative.

This rearrangement joins TRBV9 to TRBJ1-5; TRBD1 aligns across 9 bases. V lost 3 bases and J lost 6; bases outside the gene matches: 4. Germline V CDR1 and CDR2: SGDLS, YYNGEE. The CDR3 sequence is 14 residues long. DNA of the CDR3: TGTGCCAGCAGCGCGACAGGGGGAAGTCAGCCCCAGCATTTT. The encoded protein is CASSATGGSQPQHF. Full variable domain (missing parts from reference TRBV9 and TRBJ1-5): DSGVTQTPKHLITATGQRVTLRCSPRSGDLSVYWYQQSLDQGLQFLIQYYNGEERAKGNILERFSAQQFPDLHSELNLSSLELGDSALYFCASSATGGSQPQHFGDGTRLSIL.

J is TRBJ1-1 and V is TRBV11-2; D is undetermined. From germline, CDR1 is SGHAT and CDR2 FQNNGV. V lost 5 bases, J lost 3 bases, and 10 bases lay in between. The CDR3 is 13 residues long. CDR3 residues: CASSLRRDTEAFF. DNA of the CDR3: TGTGCCAGCAGCCTGCGACGGGACACTGAAGCTTTCTTT.

The chain is built from TRBV28 and TRBJ1-5, with TRBD1 matching over 10 bases. J was trimmed by 5 bases and V by 6 bases; bases with no gene match: 4. The CDR3 runs to 14 residues. The germline V gene has CDR1 MDHEN and CDR2 SYDVKM. In DNA, the CDR3 is TGTGCCAGCAGAAGACAGGGGGCCCATCAGCCCCAGCATTTT. It specifies CASRRQGAHQPQHF.

The chain uses TRBV5-1 and TRBJ2-1, with 12 bases fitting TRBD2. The V gene's germline CDR1 is SGHRS and CDR2 YFSETQ. This CDR3 has 16 amino acids. V lost 0 bases and J lost 8; bases outside the gene matches: 6. In nucleotides, the CDR3 is TGCGCCAGCAGCTTGGCCCCTAGCGGGGGGGCCGATGAGCAGTTCTTC. This encodes CASSLAPSGGADEQFF.

This sequence joins TRBV10-3 and TRBJ2-7; no clear D gene. The length of the CDR3 is 15 residues. V was shortened by 0 bases and J by 1 base, with 10 bases between the two germline ends. Germline loops: CDR1 ENHRY, CDR2 SYGVKD. The CDR3 bases are TGTGCCATCAGTGAGTCAGTACAGCTATCCTACGAGCAGTACTTC. Translation gives CAISESVQLSYEQYF.

In regard to this clone: One end of the junction does not line up with germline, which may come from a read error. The chain links TRBV19 to TRBJ1-4, with 7 bases matching TRBD1. In germline, CDR1 is LNHDA, CDR2 SQIVND (reference sequence). The CDR3 totals 14 residues. CDR3 amino acids: CASSAGGLDQKLVF. The CDR3 DNA follows: TGTGCCAGTAGTGCAGGGGGTTTAGATCAAAAACTGGTTTTT.

This chain joins TRBV7-3 and TRBJ1-2; 9 bases are a match to TRBD1. The germline V gene has CDR1 SGHTA and CDR2 FQGTGA. The length of the CDR3 is 14 residues. Trimming cost V 6 bases and J 5 bases; bases outside gene matches: 7. The CDR3 DNA reads TGTGCCAGCAGTTACACGGGACAGGGATATGGCTACACCTTC. Translating gives CASSYTGQGYGYTF.

This chain joins TRBV4-1 and TRBJ2-7, with D possibly matching TRBD1 (6 bases). The CDR3 covers 13 residues. The V gene lost 2 bases and the J gene lost 5 bases, with 10 bases spanning the gap. Germline-derived CDR1 and CDR2 are MGHRA and YSYEKL. The CDR3 reads CASSQPGQNEQYF. The CDR3 coding sequence is TGCGCCAGCAGCCAACCCGGACAGAACGAGCAGTACTTC.

This chain joins TRBV30 and TRBJ2-1; D gene uncertain. The CDR3 sequence is 10 residues long. The germline V gene has CDR1 GTSNPN and CDR2 SVGIG (reference sequence). V shed 1 base and J shed 10 bases, with 5 bases lying between them. The CDR3 region is CAWSAGEQFF. CDR3 nucleotide sequence: TGTGCCTGGAGTGCCGGGGAGCAGTTCTTC.

V usage is TRBV19 and J usage is TRBJ2-7; no definite D call. CDR3 length equals 13 residues. V lost 1 base, J lost 2 bases, and 6 bases lay in between. Germline V gene sequence: CDR1 LNHDA, CDR2 SQIVND (reference sequence). DNA of the CDR3: TGTGCCAGTAGTATAGCGAACACCTACGAGCAGTACTTC. Translating gives CASSIANTYEQYF.

The chain uses TRBV19 and TRBJ1-5; 9 nucleotides match TRBD1. Per the germline V gene, CDR1 is LNHDA and CDR2 is SQIVND (reference sequence). V trimming: 7 bases; J trimming: 0 bases; junction bases outside the gene matches: 10. The CDR3 runs to 17 residues. CDR3 sequence reads: CASISGTGYFSNQPQHF. CDR3 DNA: TGTGCCAGTATATCCGGGACAGGGTATTTTAGCAATCAGCCCCAGCATTTT.

The J gene is TRBJ1-3, the V gene TRBV30; D is undetermined. The germline V gene encodes CDR1 GTSNPN and CDR2 SVGIG (reference sequence). V was pared by 3 bases and J by 8 bases, with 8 bases between. The CDR3 has 11 amino acids. CDR3 nucleotide sequence: TGTGCCTGGAGCCCGAGGGACACCATATATTTT. This sequence encodes CAWSPRDTIYF.

The chain carries TRBV7-9 and TRBJ2-3; tentatively, D is TRBD1 (6 bases). Trimming took off 5 bases at V and 0 bases at J, with 12 bases between the two ends. CDR1 and CDR2 from the germline V gene are SEHNR and FQNEAQ (reference sequence). The CDR3 loop spans 15 amino acids. CDR3 residues: CASSPGTKSTDTQYF. The CDR3 nucleotides are TGTGCCAGCAGCCCCGGGACAAAAAGCACAGATACGCAGTATTTT.

A remark on this clone: One end of the junction does not line up with germline, which may come from a read error. This rearrangement joins TRBV29-1 to TRBJ1-4; maybe TRBD1 (6 bases). This CDR3 spans 14 amino acids. Germline assignment: CDR1 SQVTM and CDR2 ANQGSEA. CDR3 DNA: TGCAGCGTGGAAGTACAGGGCTATCGGGAAAAACTGTTTTTT. Protein: CSVEVQGYREKLFF.

Here the CDR3 reads CASSFSGGRGDTQYF. In DNA, the CDR3 is TGTGCCAGCAGCTTTAGCGGGGGGCGGGGAGATACGCAGTATTTT. The chain links TRBV7-3 to TRBJ2-3; 10 positions agree with TRBD2. The CDR3 runs 15 residues. The V gene's germline CDR1 is SGHTA and CDR2 FQGTGA. With V trimmed by 3 bases and J by 5 bases, 5 bases remained unmatched.

This chain joins TRBV14 and TRBJ2-7; TRBD1 matches at 9 bases. This CDR3 is 15 amino acids long. Germline lookup yields CDR1 SGHDN and CDR2 FVKESK. V was clipped by 4 bases and J by 2 bases; unmatched bases: 6. In DNA, the CDR3 is TGTGCCAGCAGCCTCGGACAGGGGCGCACCTACGAGCAGTACTTC. It translates to CASSLGQGRTYEQYF.

V usage is TRBV7-8 and J usage is TRBJ1-1; the match to TRBD1 covers 9 bases. The CDR3 is 17 residues long. Germline CDR1 SGHVS, CDR2 FQNEAQ. Trimming took 3 bases from V and 5 from J; bases not matched to a gene: 13. The chain's CDR3 is CASSFSRGDRARTEAFF. The CDR3 DNA reads as TGTGCCAGCAGCTTCTCCCGGGGGGACAGGGCTAGAACTGAAGCTTTCTTT.

V and J are TRBV6-5 and TRBJ1-6; 9 positions agree with TRBD1. The CDR3 is made up of 16 amino acids. V trimming: 1 base; J trimming: 6 bases; junction bases outside the gene matches: 4. Germline CDR1 reads MNHEY; CDR2 reads SVGAGI. CDR3 sequence: CASSYLTGGTNSPLHF. DNA of the CDR3: TGTGCCAGCAGTTACTTGACAGGGGGTACTAATTCACCCCTCCACTTT.

The chain joins TRBV12-5 to TRBJ1-2; D remains ambiguous. The CDR3 is 17 amino acids. V lost 1 base and J 8 bases, leaving 23 bases between the germline ends. Germline CDR1 reads LGHNT; CDR2 reads FRNRAP. This chain's CDR3 is CASGLALKARPEAGYTF. In nucleotides, the CDR3 is TGTGCTAGTGGTTTGGCCTTGAAGGCCCGACCCGAGGCGGGCTACACCTTC.

The rearrangement joins TRBV5-1 to TRBJ1-1; no clear D. The germline V gene encodes CDR1 SGHRS and CDR2 YFSETQ. Trimming shortened V by 0 bases and J by 0 bases, and 9 bases separated the two germline ends. CDR3 length: 15 residues. The CDR3 spells CASSLASVMNTEAFF. For the CDR3, the DNA is TGCGCCAGCAGCTTGGCGTCGGTGATGAACACTGAAGCTTTCTTT.